The 20 T cell receptor beta chains presented below share a single source sample, sequenced in a study of T cells in Graves' hyperthyroidism and ophthalmopathy. RNA transcripts served as the template for amplifying TCR beta CDR3 regions. HTBI primers were employed in a first-round RT-PCR of the TCR CDR3. MiXCR was run by TCRdb on the multiplex PCR reads, yielding one entry per CDR3 protein. Of under 200,000 distinct CDR3 sequences listed, roughly 9.4% were seen once; the top ten hold about 20%. The source material was blood. These receptors came from a woman between 18 and 29 years old with Graves' hyperthyroidism that later progressed to Graves' ophthalmopathy.

This clonotype was observed at least ten times. The V gene is TRBV25-1, the J gene TRBJ2-3; no clear D gene. V lost 10 bases, J lost 0 bases, and 11 bases lay in between. The V gene's germline CDR1 is MGHDK and CDR2 SYGVNS. This CDR3 spans 13 amino acids. CDR3 coding DNA: TGTGCCACCCGATATACTAGCACAGATACGCAGTATTTT. This translates into CATRYTSTDTQYF.

Many counts were recorded for this clonotype. V and J are TRBV7-3 and TRBJ2-1; a possible D gene is TRBD2 (5 bases). V lost 0 bases and J lost 5, with 11 bases in between. Germline V gives CDR1 SGHTA, CDR2 FQGTGA. The CDR3 is made up of 15 amino acids. CDR3 loop: CASSLTANGNNEQFF. The CDR3 DNA is TGTGCCAGCAGCTTAACGGCTAACGGGAACAATGAGCAGTTCTTC.

V and J are TRBV30 and TRBJ1-1; 10 nucleotides align to TRBD1. CDR1 and CDR2 from the germline V gene are GTSNPN and SVGIG (reference sequence). This CDR3 has 13 residues. Trimming took 3 bases from V and 5 from J; bases not matched to a gene: 3. CDR3 DNA sequence: TGTGCCTGGAGGGACAGGGGGAGTACTGAAGCTTTCTTT. Translating it yields CAWRDRGSTEAFF.

The chain links TRBV20-1 to TRBJ1-6; maybe TRBD1 (5 bases). Trimming removed 5 bases from V and 6 bases from J, with 17 bases in between. From germline, CDR1 is DFQATT and CDR2 SNEGSKA (reference sequence). The CDR3 runs 15 residues. The CDR3 DNA sequence: TGCAGTGCTTACAACAACCGGGGCATTAATTCACCCCTCCACTTT. Translated, it gives CSAYNNRGINSPLHF.

This clonotype was counted at least ten times. The chain is built from TRBV28 and TRBJ1-1, with 7 bases that match TRBD1. Losses at the gene ends were 3 bases for V and 0 bases for J; bases not matched to a gene: 25. The germline V gene has CDR1 MDHEN and CDR2 SYDVKM. This CDR3 has 22 residues. CDR3 coding DNA: TGTGCCAGCAGTTTTCTCCCCCCCGGTTTTCCTGACAGGGACGGGGTGAACACTGAAGCTTTCTTT. It yields the protein CASSFLPPGFPDRDGVNTEAFF.

About this clonotype itself: This may be a read error: a much more frequent sequence differs by one nucleotide. The chain recombines TRBV6-1 with TRBJ2-1; 7 bases fit TRBD1. Germline V CDR1 and CDR2: MNHNS, SASEGT. The CDR3 is 15 residues long. Trimming cost V 3 bases and J 5 bases; bases outside gene matches: 7. CDR3 in DNA: TGTGCCAGCAGTGATAGGGGGCGCACTGACAATGAGCAGTTCTTC. Protein sequence: CASSDRGRTDNEQFF.

In this sample, this clonotype turned up many times. The V gene is TRBV28, the J gene TRBJ1-1; maybe TRBD1 (6 bases). V was clipped by 6 bases and J by 1 base, with 21 bases between them. The CDR3 covers 17 residues. The germline CDR1 and CDR2 sequences are MDHEN and SYDVKM. CDR3 protein: CASSPMVGGFSNTEAFF. DNA of the CDR3: TGTGCCAGCAGCCCCATGGTCGGGGGCTTTTCGAACACTGAAGCTTTCTTT.

This clonotype was counted many times. The chain is built from TRBV6-2 or TRBV6-3 and TRBJ1-1; no definite D call. The germline V and J ends were trimmed by 5 bases and 8 bases, with 12 bases remaining between them. The CDR3 covers 12 residues. Germline V lookup: CDR1 MNHEY, CDR2 SVGEGT. CDR3 sequence (DNA): TGTGCCAGCAGTCTCTGGGCGCGGGAAGCTTTCTTT. Its translation: CASSLWAREAFF.

The table lists this clonotype with many counts. V is TRBV12-3 or TRBV12-4 and J is TRBJ1-5; D not resolved. CDR3 length: 15 amino acids. V was pared by 2 bases and J by 7 bases, with 15 bases between. The CDR3 reads CASSLSGNVNQPQHF. CDR3 nucleotide sequence: TGTGCCAGCAGTTTATCCGGGAACGTTAACCAGCCCCAGCATTTT.

This clonotype came up many times. The chain is built from TRBV6-1 and TRBJ2-7, with a weak D call TRBD1 (6 bases). V lost 5 bases, J lost 3 bases, and 23 bases lay in between. Germline V gene lookup returns CDR1 MNHNS and CDR2 SASEGT. CDR3 length: 17 amino acids. CDR3 bases: TGTGCCAGCAGTCCCAAACCCGGACAGTGGGCGGGCTACGAGCAGTACTTC. It specifies CASSPKPGQWAGYEQYF.

In this sample, this clonotype turned up many times. The chain has TRBV28 and TRBJ2-2; TRBD2 agrees at 15 bases. With V trimmed by 6 bases and J by 6 bases, 2 bases remained unmatched. Germline CDR1 and CDR2: MDHEN and SYDVKM. This CDR3 has 15 residues. The CDR3 spells CASRGLAGGPGELFF. CDR3 nucleotides: TGTGCCAGCAGGGGACTAGCGGGGGGTCCCGGGGAGCTGTTTTTT.

This clonotype was detected a few times. V gene TRBV7-9 combines with J gene TRBJ2-1; 11 nucleotides line up with TRBD2. With 6 bases clipped from V and 8 bases from J, the junction kept 12 bases outside the gene matches. Germline CDR1 is SEHNR and CDR2 is FQNEAQ (reference sequence). The CDR3 length is 16 residues. CDR3 sequence (DNA): TGTGCCAGCAGACTACCCGGGACTAGCGGTGTCGATGAGCAGTTCTTC. Translation: CASRLPGTSGVDEQFF.

This clonotype was detected ten times or more. The chain carries TRBV2 and TRBJ1-4; no firm D call. CDR3 length: 14 residues. Trimming removed 7 bases from V and 0 bases from J, with 9 bases in between. The V gene's germline CDR1 is SNHLY and CDR2 FYNNEI. This CDR3 is CASMGRPTNEKLFF. The CDR3 coding sequence is TGTGCCAGCATGGGCCGCCCAACTAATGAAAAACTGTTTTTT.

Many counts were recorded for this clonotype. The gene calls are TRBV7-9 and TRBJ1-2; D unclear. Trimming removed 6 bases at V and 4 bases at J, with 12 bases between. In germline, CDR1 is SEHNR, CDR2 FQNEAQ (reference sequence). There are 13 residues in the CDR3. CDR3 nucleotide sequence: TGTGCCAGCAGTGTAATCAGCGCCTATGGCTACACCTTC. It codes for CASSVISAYGYTF.

This clonotype has at least ten counts. This chain connects TRBV3-1 to TRBJ2-7, with 7 nucleotides matching TRBD1. Germline V gene data show CDR1 as LGHDT and CDR2 as YNNKEL (reference sequence). The CDR3 is 13 residues long. The V and J ends lost 3 bases and 6 bases, in that order; junction bases with no gene match: 5. CDR3 sequence: CASSQNRGGEQYF. The CDR3 DNA is TGTGCCAGCAGCCAGAACAGGGGTGGCGAGCAGTACTTC.

This clonotype has a count of ten or more. The V gene is TRBV12-3 or TRBV12-4, the J gene TRBJ2-7; D might be TRBD1 (6 bases). V lost 3 bases to trimming and J lost 10 bases, with 19 bases between them. The CDR3 sequence is 14 residues long. The CDR3 bases are TGTGCCAGCAGTTTCCATGGGGACACGAGATCTCAGTACTTC. Translation: CASSFHGDTRSQYF.

This clonotype was recorded many times. The rearrangement uses TRBV11-2 and TRBJ1-1; possibly TRBD1 for D (6 bases). V was shortened by 2 bases and J by 10 bases, with 17 bases between the two germline ends. The CDR3 loop spans 14 amino acids. The V gene's germline CDR1 is SGHAT and CDR2 FQNNGV. The CDR3 coding sequence is TGTGCCAGCAGCTTATTGAGGGAATCGGGGGCAGCTTTCTTT. This translates into CASSLLRESGAAFF.

This clonotype was observed at least ten times. The rearrangement uses TRBV20-1 and TRBJ2-3; 7 bases are a match to TRBD2. This CDR3 spans 15 amino acids. CDR1 and CDR2 from the germline V gene are DFQATT and SNEGSKA (reference sequence). J lost 0 bases, V lost 6 bases, and 9 bases had no gene match. The CDR3 coding sequence is TGCAGTGCAATAACTAGCGAACGAAGCACAGATACGCAGTATTTT. This translates into CSAITSERSTDTQYF.

Many counts were recorded for this clonotype. In DNA, the CDR3 is TGTGCCAGCAGAGGACAGGGTATGTACACTGAAGCTTTCTTT. Its translation: CASRGQGMYTEAFF. J is TRBJ1-1 and V is TRBV25-1; 8 bases fit TRBD1. Germline V lookup: CDR1 MGHDK, CDR2 SYGVNS. V was clipped by 6 bases and J by 3 bases; unmatched bases: 6. The length of the CDR3 is 14 residues.

This clonotype occurred a few times. This chain joins TRBV19 and TRBJ2-1, with 9 bases matching TRBD1. Trimming took 6 bases from V and 3 from J; bases not matched to a gene: 6. This CDR3 comprises 15 residues. The germline V gene has CDR1 LNHDA and CDR2 SQIVND (reference sequence). CDR3 in amino acids: CASRGGTGIYNEQFF. CDR3 DNA sequence: TGTGCCAGTAGGGGAGGGACAGGGATCTACAATGAGCAGTTCTTC.